One T cell receptor beta chain is described in this entry. This sample is drawn from a study of blood T cell repertoires in COVID-19. Original methodology: Amplification with reference gene primers provided the estimates of nucleated cell counts. Method: immunoSEQ multiplex PCR; TCRdb's copy keeps in-frame clones and lacks some. The D gene and trimming were derived from the DNA, and the V and J assignments and clone size from that table. The sample contains a few hundred thousand clones, 90% of which appear only once. The CDR3 consists of 17 residues. Germline assignment: CDR1 SGHDN and CDR2 FVKESK. Trimming at V came to 4 bases and at J to 5 bases, leaving 14 bases not matched to a gene.

The sequence was collected from a young woman with acute COVID-19. The rearrangement joins TRBV14 to TRBJ1-1; 9 bases fit TRBD1. Sequenced sample: PBMCs or T cells enriched from blood (not recorded which). This chain's CDR3 is CASSPQQGAGGWTEAFF. The CDR3, as DNA: TGTGCCAGCAGCCCTCAACAGGGGGCCGGAGGTTGGACTGAAGCTTTCTTT.